This TCR beta chain was sequenced for a study of breast tumors, draining lymph nodes, adjacent tissues. General study points: The data were judged consistent with most tumor T cells coming from lymph node and expanding in tumor. That most tumor T cells come from lymph nodes remained unproven. Tumor TCR diversity was below lymph nodes but above nontumor tissue. Luminal-like breast cancer showed significantly higher tumor–nontumor repertoire similarity than basal-like.

In the case of this clonotype: Its specificity is unknown. Possible read error: a much larger clone is one base away.

TCRdb reanalysed the multiplex PCR reads using MiXCR and keeps one entry per CDR3 protein. The sample lists over 150,000 distinct CDR3 sequences; around a third were seen once. The CDR3 totals 17 residues. CDR1 and CDR2 (germline): LNHDA, SQIVND (reference sequence). Samples came from axillary lymph nodes draining the breast cancer. This chain uses TRBV19 with TRBJ2-1; TRBD2 is a possible D gene (6 bases). The clonotype originates from a female donor with breast cancer. Some clones in this sample may be carry-over from other donors' samples. Specimen: axillary lymph node tissue. The CDR3 DNA reads TGTGCCAGTAGTCCGACCTCTGGAGGGCTATCCTACAATGAGCAGTCCTTC. It encodes CASSPTSGGLSYNEQSF.